These 8 T cell receptor beta chains were sequenced from one sample in a study of CD8 T cells in ankylosing spondylitis (TCRdb year 2017). Findings and caveats that apply to the study as a whole: A TCR beta motif of several highly homologous amino acid variants appeared characteristic of blood from ankylosing spondylitis patients.

No antigens are known for them. Library method: 5' RACE. Reads for this sample came from an Illumina HiSeq 2500. The public reads were reprocessed in TCRdb via fastp at Q25 and MiXCR, keeping in-frame beta chains. Each CDR3 protein gets just one entry, which takes the most common genes and DNA from the rows behind it. A total of around 540,000 distinct CDR3 sequences appear in this sample, approximately 12% of them only once. The ten top clones hold under 7.5% of the sample. Sequences were obtained from blood, either unsorted or a sorted T cell fraction (not recorded which). The receptors here all came from a male donor with ankylosing spondylitis.

There are a few counts of this clonotype. Possible read error: a much larger clone is one base away. The rearrangement links TRBV7-2 to TRBJ2-7; D not certain. The germline V gene encodes CDR1 SGHTA and CDR2 FQGNSA. The CDR3 sequence is 12 residues long. With 1 base removed from V and 5 bases from J, the gap between germline ends came to 6 bases. Here the CDR3 reads CASSLDSHEQYF. The CDR3 DNA is TGTGCCAGCAGCTTAGATTCCCACGAGCAGTACTTC.

The chain employs TRBV23-1 and TRBJ2-5; maybe TRBD2 (6 bases). TRBV23-1 belongs to the ORF category, with a function that is uncertain. The CDR3 totals 17 residues. Trimming stripped 2 bases from V and 5 bases from J, with 21 bases between. The CDR3 DNA follows: TGCGCCAGCAGTCAACCCGAATCCGGGACTTTGGTGGAGACCCAGTACTTC. Encoded protein: CASSQPESGTLVETQYF.

In its sample, this clonotype was seen a few times. The CDR3, as DNA: TGTGCCAGCAGTGAGGCGGGAGATCCTAACGAGCAGTACTTC. Protein sequence: CASSEAGDPNEQYF. J is TRBJ2-7 and V is TRBV2, with TRBD2 identical over 7 bases. The CDR3 totals 14 residues. CDR1 is SNHLY and CDR2 is FYNNEI in the germline V gene. J lost 5 bases, V lost 3 bases, and 7 bases had no gene match. The whole variable domain, filled in from reference TRBV2 and TRBJ2-7, reads EPEVTQTPSHQVTQMGQEVILRCVPISNHLYFYWYRQILGQKVEFLVSFYNNEISEKSEIFDDQFSVERPDGSNFTLKIRSTKLEDSAMYFCASSEAGDPNEQYFGPGTRLTVT.

The sample holds one count of this clonotype. The chain recombines TRBV11-3 with TRBJ1-2; possible D gene TRBD1, 6 bases. Trimming shortened V by 1 base and J by 10 bases, and 13 bases separated the two germline ends. The CDR3 loop spans 13 amino acids. Germline assignment: CDR1 SGHNT and CDR2 YENEEA. CDR3 in amino acids: CASSLVQGRAYTF. The CDR3 DNA reads as TGTGCCAGCAGCTTAGTCCAGGGGCGGGCCTACACCTTC.

This clonotype showed up just a few times. The rearrangement links TRBV4-2 to TRBJ2-3, with D possibly matching TRBD2 (5 bases). Trimming left V 3 bases short and J 0 bases short, with 19 bases between. Germline V gene lookup returns CDR1 LGHNA and CDR2 YNFKEQ. The CDR3 sequence is 18 residues long. DNA for the CDR3: TGTGCCAGCAGCCATGACCCACTAGTTGTGAGGAGCACAGATACGCAGTATTTT. Residues: CASSHDPLVVRSTDTQYF.

This clonotype has more than one count but fewer than ten. The rearrangement links TRBV20-1 to TRBJ2-7; D remains ambiguous. Deletions cut 1 base from V and 6 bases from J, with 13 bases between. Germline values: CDR1 DFQATT, CDR2 SNEGSKA (reference sequence). The CDR3 length is 13 residues. The CDR3 DNA reads as TGCAGTGCTAGAGGGATATCTAACGGCGAGCAGTACTTC. Amino acid sequence: CSARGISNGEQYF.

Comment on this clonotype: Sequence at one end of the junction differs from germline and may be a read error. The chain recombines TRBV7-2 with TRBJ2-3, with D unclear. CDR1 and CDR2 from the germline V gene are SGHTA and FQGNSA. The CDR3 has 15 residues. The CDR3 spells CASSLILFSTDTQCF. As DNA, the CDR3 is TGTGCCAGCAGCTTGATCCTATTTAGCACAGATACGCAGTGTTTT. The full variable domain, in which reference TRBV7-2 and TRBJ2-3 provide the parts outside the CDR3, is GAGVSQSPSNKVTEKGKDVELRCDPISGHTALYWYRQSLGQGLEFLIYFQGNSAPDKSGLPSDRFSAERTGGSVSTLTIQRTQQEDSAVYLCASSLILFSTDTQCFGPGTRLTVL.

The chain couples TRBV3-1 to TRBJ1-4; TRBD1 is a possible D gene (6 bases). Germline CDR1 is LGHDT and CDR2 is YNNKEL (reference sequence). This CDR3 is built from 15 residues. Trimming took 2 bases from V and 6 from J, leaving 13 bases between them. The DNA for the CDR3 is TGTGCCAGCAGCCAACTTCCTGGACAGTATGAAAAACTGTTTTTT. Protein sequence: CASSQLPGQYEKLFF.